The rows below give T cell receptor beta chains drawn from one sample of a study of CD8 T cells in ankylosing spondylitis. TCRdb used MiXCR to reprocess the 5' RACE reads, holding one entry per CDR3 protein. The sample holds a few hundred thousand distinct CDR3 sequences, 20% seen once. Sequencing was carried out using blood, either unsorted or a sorted T cell fraction (not recorded which). The origin of the receptors is a male donor with ankylosing spondylitis or in good health (not recorded which). CDR3s include the opening cysteine and the closing phenylalanine or tryptophan. Fields, in order: J gene, clone size, D gene, CDR3 length, V gene, CDR3 DNA, CDR3 protein. A D gene is named only where the DNA matches it firmly. The size entry is marked missing in some rows and otherwise reads once, few, many or a size class.

J: TRBJ2-7; size: NA; D: NA; length: 15; V: TRBV2; DNA: TGTGCCAGCAGTGAACCGACAGAGGGCTCCTACGAGCAGTACTTC; CDR3: CASSEPTEGSYEQYF
J: TRBJ2-5; size: NA; D: TRBD2; length: 18; V: TRBV20-1; DNA: TGCAGTGCTAGATTATCAGGGGCCGGGACTAGCGTACAAGAGACCCAGTACTTC; CDR3: CSARLSGAGTSVQETQYF
J: TRBJ2-7; size: few; D: NA; length: 13; V: TRBV27; DNA: TGTGCCAGCAGTTTATCGCTCGACTACGAGCAGTACTTC; CDR3: CASSLSLDYEQYF
J: TRBJ2-5; size: few; D: NA; length: 12; V: TRBV10-3; DNA: TGTGCCATCGGGGGAGAGAAAGAGACCCAGTACTTC; CDR3: CAIGGEKETQYF
J: TRBJ1-1; size: NA; D: TRBD1; length: 14; V: TRBV29-1; DNA: TGCAGCGTTGTGCAGGGGGCGTTTGGAACTGAAGCTTTCTTT; CDR3: CSVVQGAFGTEAFF
J: TRBJ2-1; size: few; D: TRBD2; length: 16; V: TRBV25-1; DNA: TGTGCCAGCAGCGAGGCTAGCGGGACCCTCTACAATGAGCAGTTCTTC; CDR3: CASSEASGTLYNEQFF
J: TRBJ2-5; size: NA; D: NA; length: 13; V: TRBV12-3/TRBV12-4; DNA: TGTGCCAGCGTTGGGGCAGGGCTGAAGACCCAGTACTTC; CDR3: CASVGAGLKTQYF
J: TRBJ2-2; size: NA; D: NA; length: 14; V: TRBV29-1; DNA: TGCAGCGTTGAACCGGGGGGCGACACCGGGGAGCTGTTTTTT; CDR3: CSVEPGGDTGELFF
J: TRBJ2-3; size: NA; D: NA; length: 13; V: TRBV6-2/TRBV6-3; DNA: TGTGCCACCGCTGGGGGCGACACAGATACGCAGTATTTT; CDR3: CATAGGDTDTQYF
J: TRBJ2-1; size: NA; D: TRBD1; length: 14; V: TRBV6-1; DNA: TGTGCCAGCATAGGACAGGGTTCCCACAATGAGCAGTTCTTC; CDR3: CASIGQGSHNEQFF
J: TRBJ2-7; size: NA; D: TRBD2; length: 13; V: TRBV12-3/TRBV12-4; DNA: TGTGCCAGCAGACGGACTAGCCAATACGAGCAGTACTTC; CDR3: CASRRTSQYEQYF
J: TRBJ1-2; size: few; D: NA; length: 15; V: TRBV6-5; DNA: TGTGCCAGCAGTTACTCGATGGGAACAGCCGGCGGCTACACCTTC; CDR3: CASSYSMGTAGGYTF
J: TRBJ2-7; size: NA; D: TRBD2; length: 15; V: TRBV4-1; DNA: TGCGCCAGCAGCCAGACTAGCGGGGCTCCCTACGAGCAGTACTTC; CDR3: CASSQTSGAPYEQYF
J: TRBJ2-1; size: NA; D: TRBD2; length: 19; V: TRBV11-2; DNA: TGTGCCAGCAGCCGTCTTAGCGGGGGGGGGACGAGCTCCTACAATGAGCAGTTCTTC; CDR3: CASSRLSGGGTSSYNEQFF
J: TRBJ2-3; size: few; D: TRBD2; length: 18; V: TRBV13; DNA: TGTGCCAGCAGCTCCGTCCGCGGGGGGGAGAGCAGGGCAGATACGCAGTATTTT; CDR3: CASSSVRGGESRADTQYF
J: TRBJ1-1; size: NA; D: NA; length: 15; V: TRBV3-1; DNA: TGTGCCAGCAGCCAAGTGCGCATCGGGAACACTGAAGCTTTCTTT; CDR3: CASSQVRIGNTEAFF
J: TRBJ1-1; size: NA; D: NA; length: 14; V: TRBV20-1; DNA: TGCAGTGCTAGAGGCGCGGGGATGAACACTGAAGCTTTCTTT; CDR3: CSARGAGMNTEAFF
J: TRBJ2-7; size: NA; D: TRBD2; length: 16; V: TRBV12-5; DNA: TGTGCTAGTGGTCTGCCCCTTTCGGGGGGCTCCTACGAGCAGTACTTC; CDR3: CASGLPLSGGSYEQYF
J: TRBJ2-5; size: NA; D: NA; length: 17; V: TRBV3-1; DNA: TGTGCCAGCAGCCAAGGATGGGAAGGGACCCCACAAGAGACCCAGTACTTC; CDR3: CASSQGWEGTPQETQYF
J: TRBJ2-3; size: NA; D: TRBD2; length: 16; V: TRBV12-3/TRBV12-4; DNA: TGTGCCAGCAGTCCGGCGCTAGCGGGCTCTGCAGATACGCAGTATTTT; CDR3: CASSPALAGSADTQYF
J: TRBJ2-7; size: few; D: NA; length: 14; V: TRBV10-3; DNA: TGTGCCATCGAACAGGGCGAAAACTCCTACGAGCAGTACTTC; CDR3: CAIEQGENSYEQYF
J: TRBJ2-5; size: NA; D: NA; length: 13; V: TRBV12-3/TRBV12-4; DNA: TGTGCCAGCAGTAACTCGGGCCAAGAGACCCAGTACTTC; CDR3: CASSNSGQETQYF
J: TRBJ2-3; size: few; D: NA; length: 17; V: TRBV4-2; DNA: TGTGCCAGCAGCCAAGATGGATCGGGGACGGGCACAGATACGCAGTATTTT; CDR3: CASSQDGSGTGTDTQYF
J: TRBJ2-7; size: many; D: NA; length: 13; V: TRBV10-3; DNA: TGTGCCATCAGGGACAGCAGCTCCTACGAGCAGTACTTC; CDR3: CAIRDSSSYEQYF
J: TRBJ1-3; size: NA; D: NA; length: 13; V: TRBV7-6; DNA: TGTGCCAGCGAGTCAAACTCTGGAAACACCATATATTTT; CDR3: CASESNSGNTIYF
J: TRBJ2-1; size: NA; D: TRBD2; length: 14; V: TRBV29-1; DNA: TGCAGCGTGGCGGGACTAGTGACATACAATGAGCAGTTCTTC; CDR3: CSVAGLVTYNEQFF
J: TRBJ1-1; size: NA; D: NA; length: 13; V: TRBV7-6; DNA: TGTGCCAGCAGCTCCATAGACGGAGGTGAAGCTTTCTTT; CDR3: CASSSIDGGEAFF
J: TRBJ1-2; size: few; D: TRBD1; length: 14; V: TRBV7-8; DNA: TGTGCCAGCAGCGCCTACAGGGGGGACTATGGCTACACCTTC; CDR3: CASSAYRGDYGYTF
J: TRBJ2-7; size: few; D: TRBD2; length: 14; V: TRBV12-3/TRBV12-4; DNA: TGTGCCAGCAGTTCGGGAGGCTACTCCTACGAGCAGTACTTC; CDR3: CASSSGGYSYEQYF
J: TRBJ2-5; size: NA; D: NA; length: 12; V: TRBV7-9; DNA: TGTGCCAGCAGCTTACGGGGCGACCCTGGCGACTTC; CDR3: CASSLRGDPGDF
J: TRBJ2-2; size: few; D: NA; length: 15; V: TRBV27; DNA: TGTGCCAGCAGTTTATCGGTAGTGAACACCGGGGAGCTGTTTTTT; CDR3: CASSLSVVNTGELFF
J: TRBJ1-2; size: few; D: NA; length: 13; V: TRBV12-3/TRBV12-4; DNA: TGTGCCAGCAGCCGTCAGGAGGGTTTCGGCTACACCTTC; CDR3: CASSRQEGFGYTF
J: TRBJ2-3; size: NA; D: NA; length: 15; V: TRBV7-9; DNA: TGTGCCAGCAGCTTATGGGCGGGAAGCACAGATACGCAGTATTTT; CDR3: CASSLWAGSTDTQYF
J: TRBJ2-1; size: many; D: NA; length: 12; V: TRBV11-2; DNA: TGTGCCAGCAGCGGGACAAACAATGAGCAGTTCTTC; CDR3: CASSGTNNEQFF
J: TRBJ2-7; size: once; D: NA; length: 13; V: TRBV12-3/TRBV12-4; DNA: TGTGCCAGCAGTTTAGCCGTCCATCACGAGCAGTACTTC; CDR3: CASSLAVHHEQYF
J: TRBJ1-2; size: NA; D: NA; length: 16; V: TRBV15; DNA: TGTGCCACCAGCAGAGAAATGGCGTCAGGATCGTATGGCTACACCTTC; CDR3: CATSREMASGSYGYTF
J: TRBJ2-2; size: few; D: NA; length: 15; V: TRBV6-1; DNA: TGTGCCAGCAGTCCGACAGCACCGAACACCGGGGAGCTGTTTTTT; CDR3: CASSPTAPNTGELFF
J: TRBJ2-1; size: NA; D: TRBD2; length: 14; V: TRBV4-2; DNA: TGTGCCAGCAGCCCAGGGACTAGCGGGGAAGAGCAGTTCTTC; CDR3: CASSPGTSGEEQFF
J: TRBJ2-7; size: NA; D: NA; length: 15; V: TRBV12-3/TRBV12-4; DNA: TGTGCCAGCAGTGCTTCAGGGACTGGGTCCTACGAGCAGTACTTC; CDR3: CASSASGTGSYEQYF
J: TRBJ2-6; size: NA; D: TRBD1; length: 17; V: TRBV11-2; DNA: TGTGCCAGCAGCCCACGACAGGGAGCTGGAGGGGCCAACGTCCTGACTTTC; CDR3: CASSPRQGAGGANVLTF
J: TRBJ2-7; size: few; D: TRBD2; length: 15; V: TRBV3-1; DNA: TGTGCCAGCAGCCCGCTAGCGGGGGACCTGAACGAGCAGTACTTC; CDR3: CASSPLAGDLNEQYF
J: TRBJ2-3; size: NA; D: NA; length: 14; V: TRBV12-3/TRBV12-4; DNA: TGTGCCAGCCGTACAGGGTTATTTGGGGATACGCAGTATTTT; CDR3: CASRTGLFGDTQYF
J: TRBJ1-6; size: NA; D: NA; length: 13; V: TRBV6-5; DNA: TGTGCCAGCAGTTACGGACCCGGGTCACCCCTCCACTTT; CDR3: CASSYGPGSPLHF
J: TRBJ1-1; size: few; D: NA; length: 14; V: TRBV5-6; DNA: TGTGCCAGCAGCCCCACCCGGGACATGCTTCTGGCTTTCTTT; CDR3: CASSPTRDMLLAFF
J: TRBJ1-2; size: NA; D: NA; length: 14; V: TRBV28; DNA: TGTGCCAGCAAGGCGACAGGCCCTAACTATGGCTACACCTTC; CDR3: CASKATGPNYGYTF
J: TRBJ2-7; size: NA; D: NA; length: 15; V: TRBV18; DNA: TGTGCCAGCTCACCTAGGACATCACTCTCCTACGAGCAGTACTTC; CDR3: CASSPRTSLSYEQYF
J: TRBJ2-7; size: many; D: TRBD2; length: 14; V: TRBV27; DNA: TGTGCCAGCAGCTTCAGCGGGGGGGCCTACGAGCAGTACTTC; CDR3: CASSFSGGAYEQYF
J: TRBJ2-7; size: NA; D: TRBD1; length: 14; V: TRBV30; DNA: TGTGCCTGGAGTGAGGGACAGGGGCCCTACGAGCAGTACTTC; CDR3: CAWSEGQGPYEQYF
J: TRBJ1-1; size: few; D: NA; length: 15; V: TRBV7-9; DNA: TGTGCCAGCAGCCAGCTACAGGGATTGAACACTGAAGCTTTCTTT; CDR3: CASSQLQGLNTEAFF
J: TRBJ1-3; size: NA; D: NA; length: 16; V: TRBV21-1; DNA: TGTGCCAGCAGCACCCATGGGGTGCCCACTGGAAACACCATATATTTT; CDR3: CASSTHGVPTGNTIYF
J: TRBJ2-3; size: NA; D: NA; length: 14; V: TRBV11-2; DNA: TGTGCCAGCAGCTCCCCCGTTGGGATCCCCACTTTGAATTTT; CDR3: CASSSPVGIPTLNF
J: TRBJ2-2; size: once; D: NA; length: 14; V: TRBV3-1; DNA: TGTGCCAGCAGCCAAGGGGGGGCCGTCGGGGAGCTGTTTTTT; CDR3: CASSQGGAVGELFF
J: TRBJ2-7; size: NA; D: TRBD1; length: 16; V: TRBV5-5; DNA: TGTGCCAGCAGCCCACCCCCGGGACAGGGAAACTACGAGCAGTACTTC; CDR3: CASSPPPGQGNYEQYF
J: TRBJ2-3; size: many; D: TRBD1; length: 16; V: TRBV20-1; DNA: TGCAGTGCTAGTCCGGGACAGGGCGAATACACAGATACGCAGTATTTT; CDR3: CSASPGQGEYTDTQYF
J: TRBJ2-7; size: NA; D: TRBD2; length: 16; V: TRBV7-6; DNA: TGTGCCAGCAGCTTAGGTACTGGGGGGGAAAAGTACGAGCAGTACTTC; CDR3: CASSLGTGGEKYEQYF
J: TRBJ2-2; size: few; D: TRBD1; length: 16; V: TRBV29-1; DNA: TGCAGCGTTCTTTTGTCGGACAGGGGTTGGACCGGGGAGCTGTTTTTT; CDR3: CSVLLSDRGWTGELFF
J: TRBJ2-1; size: NA; D: TRBD2; length: 18; V: TRBV11-2; DNA: TGTGCCAGCAGCTTGAGTCTAGCGGGGGGGAGCTCCTACAATGAGCAGTTCTTC; CDR3: CASSLSLAGGSSYNEQFF
J: TRBJ2-2; size: NA; D: NA; length: 15; V: TRBV21-1; DNA: TGTGCCAGCAGCAATATATGTAGGGGCAGCGGGGAGCTGTTTTTT; CDR3: CASSNICRGSGELFF
J: TRBJ2-2; size: NA; D: NA; length: 14; V: TRBV18; DNA: TGTGCCAGCTCGGGGATCGCGAACACCGGGGAGCTGTTTTTT; CDR3: CASSGIANTGELFF
J: TRBJ2-3; size: few; D: NA; length: 16; V: TRBV4-1; DNA: TGCGCCAGCAGCCAAGTAGGCCAGGGGAGCACAGATACGCAGTATTTT; CDR3: CASSQVGQGSTDTQYF